This TCR beta chain is drawn from a study of T-cell reconstitution after alpha-beta-depleted transplantation in children. Whole-study results and caveats: In some patients, recipient T cells and intrathymic progenitors surviving conditioning explained high day-60 diversity. Most T-cell counts and diversity one year after the transplant came from T cells that were newly produced. Expanded graft clones numbering several hundred reportedly gave rise to alpha-beta T cells about two months after transplant.

This clonotype showed up many times. Antigen unknown. Preparation of the TCRbeta library used unique molecular identifiers. TCRdb itself ran the PCR reads through MiXCR, one entry per CDR3 protein. This sample has 450,000 to 600,000 distinct CDR3 sequences, with roughly a tenth found just once. Germline V gene data show CDR1 as SGHVS and CDR2 as FNYEAQ. This CDR3 contains 15 residues. After removal of 5 bases from V and 8 bases from J, the junction contained 11 bases not matched to a gene. The sequence was collected from a child aged 2 to 10 with inherited bone marrow failure, due to receive a stem cell transplant. This rearrangement joins TRBV7-6 to TRBJ1-1; 10 positions agree with TRBD1. The source material was PBMCs, sampled before TCRalphabeta/CD19-depleted stem cell transplant. CDR3 amino acids: CASSAWTGGGPEAFF. The CDR3 coding sequence is TGTGCCAGCAGCGCTTGGACAGGGGGGGGTCCGGAAGCTTTCTTT.